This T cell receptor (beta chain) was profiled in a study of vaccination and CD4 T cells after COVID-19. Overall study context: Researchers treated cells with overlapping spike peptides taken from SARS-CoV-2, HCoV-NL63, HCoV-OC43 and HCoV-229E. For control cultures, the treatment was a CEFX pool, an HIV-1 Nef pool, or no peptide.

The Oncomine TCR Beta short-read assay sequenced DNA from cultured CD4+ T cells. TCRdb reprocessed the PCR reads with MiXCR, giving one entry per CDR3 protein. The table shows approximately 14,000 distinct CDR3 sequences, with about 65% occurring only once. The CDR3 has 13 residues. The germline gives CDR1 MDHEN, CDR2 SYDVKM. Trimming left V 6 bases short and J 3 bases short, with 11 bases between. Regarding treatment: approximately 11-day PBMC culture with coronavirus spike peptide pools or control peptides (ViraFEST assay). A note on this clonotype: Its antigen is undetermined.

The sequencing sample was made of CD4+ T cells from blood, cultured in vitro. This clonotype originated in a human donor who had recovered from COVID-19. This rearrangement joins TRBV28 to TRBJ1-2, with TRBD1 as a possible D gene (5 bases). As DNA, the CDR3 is TGTGCCAGCAGGTGGGGCTCGGACTATGGCTACACCTTC. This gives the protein CASRWGSDYGYTF.